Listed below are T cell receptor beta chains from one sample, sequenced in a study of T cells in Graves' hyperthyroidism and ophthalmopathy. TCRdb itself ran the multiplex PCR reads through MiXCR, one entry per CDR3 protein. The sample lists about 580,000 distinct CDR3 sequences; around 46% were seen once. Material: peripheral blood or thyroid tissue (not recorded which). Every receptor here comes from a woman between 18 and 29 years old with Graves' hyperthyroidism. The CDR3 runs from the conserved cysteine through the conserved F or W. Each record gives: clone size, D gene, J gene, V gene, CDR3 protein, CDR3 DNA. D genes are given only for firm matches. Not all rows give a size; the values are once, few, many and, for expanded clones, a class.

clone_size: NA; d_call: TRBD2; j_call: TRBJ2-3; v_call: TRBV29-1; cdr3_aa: CNSLEAVAGRGSDTQYF; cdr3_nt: TGCAACTCCTTAGAAGCTGTAGCGGGGCGCGGGTCAGATACGCAGTATTTT
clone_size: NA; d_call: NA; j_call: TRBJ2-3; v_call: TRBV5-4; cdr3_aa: CASSLEAQAGDTQYF; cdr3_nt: TGTGCCAGCAGCTTGGAGGCGCAGGCGGGGGATACGCAGTATTTT
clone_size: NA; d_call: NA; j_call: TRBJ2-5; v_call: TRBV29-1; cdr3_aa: CSVALGDSQETQYF; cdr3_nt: TGCAGCGTCGCATTAGGGGATTCACAAGAGACCCAGTACTTC
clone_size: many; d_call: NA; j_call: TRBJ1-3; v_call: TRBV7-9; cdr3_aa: CASSPLEASGNTIYF; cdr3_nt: TGTGCCAGCAGTCCTCTGGAGGCCTCTGGAAACACCATATATTTT
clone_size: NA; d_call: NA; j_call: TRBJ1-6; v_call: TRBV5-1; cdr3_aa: CASNMGGSRGNSPLHF; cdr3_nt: TGCGCCAGCAACATGGGAGGATCGAGGGGTAATTCACCCCTCCACTTT
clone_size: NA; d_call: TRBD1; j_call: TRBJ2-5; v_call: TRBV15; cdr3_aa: CATSRVASSRDRDPQETQYF; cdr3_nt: TGTGCCACCAGCAGAGTTGCCAGCAGTAGGGACAGGGACCCTCAAGAGACCCAGTACTTC
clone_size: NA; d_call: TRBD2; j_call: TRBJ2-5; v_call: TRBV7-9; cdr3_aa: CASSQGLAGKSYETQYF; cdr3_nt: TGTGCCAGCAGCCAGGGACTAGCGGGAAAATCCTACGAGACCCAGTACTTC
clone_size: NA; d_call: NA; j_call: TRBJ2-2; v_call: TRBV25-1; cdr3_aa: CASSGQAGSAGELFF; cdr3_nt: TGTGCCAGCAGTGGACAAGCAGGGTCGGCCGGGGAGCTGTTTTTT
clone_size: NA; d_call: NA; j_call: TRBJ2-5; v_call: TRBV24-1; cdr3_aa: CATSDGSQETQYF; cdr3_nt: TGTGCCACCAGCGACGGTTCCCAAGAGACCCAGTACTTC
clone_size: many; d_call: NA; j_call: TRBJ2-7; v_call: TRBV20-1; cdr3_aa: CSASRVGYEQYF; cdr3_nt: TGCAGTGCTAGTCGGGTGGGGTACGAGCAGTACTTC
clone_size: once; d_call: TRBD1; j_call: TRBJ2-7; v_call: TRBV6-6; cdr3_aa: CASLGTETYEQYF; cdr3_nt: TGTGCCAGCCTGGGGACAGAGACCTACGAGCAGTACTTC
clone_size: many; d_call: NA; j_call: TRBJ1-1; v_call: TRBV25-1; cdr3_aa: CASSEGRGYAAEAFF; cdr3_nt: TGTGCCAGCAGTGAAGGGCGGGGGTACGCGGCTGAAGCTTTCTTT
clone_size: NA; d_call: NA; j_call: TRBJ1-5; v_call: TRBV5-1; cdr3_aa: CASSIGTGYEHF; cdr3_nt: TGCGCCAGCAGCATCGGGACGGGCTACGAGCATTTT
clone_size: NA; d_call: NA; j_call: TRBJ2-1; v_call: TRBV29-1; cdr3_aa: CSVDTSPGSSSDEQFF; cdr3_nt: TGCAGCGTTGACACCTCACCCGGGAGTTCGTCCGATGAGCAGTTCTTC
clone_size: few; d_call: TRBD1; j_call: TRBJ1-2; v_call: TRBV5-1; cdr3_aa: CASSPGTGGNYGCTF; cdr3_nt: TGCGCCAGCAGCCCCGGGACAGGGGGCAACTATGGCTGCACCTTC
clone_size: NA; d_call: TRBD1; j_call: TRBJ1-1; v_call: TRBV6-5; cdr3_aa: CASSPRDRAEAFF; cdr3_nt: TGTGCCAGCAGCCCCCGGGACAGGGCTGAAGCTTTCTTT
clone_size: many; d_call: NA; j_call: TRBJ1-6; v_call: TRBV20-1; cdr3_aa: CSAAGLGDNSPLHF; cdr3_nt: TGCAGTGCGGCGGGACTGGGAGATAATTCACCCCTCCACTTT
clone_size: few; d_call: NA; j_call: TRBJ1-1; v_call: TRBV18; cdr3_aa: CASSPMGSGYTEAFF; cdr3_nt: TGTGCCAGCTCACCAATGGGGAGCGGGTACACTGAAGCTTTCTTT
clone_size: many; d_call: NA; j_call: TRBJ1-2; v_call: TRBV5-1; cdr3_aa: CASSLVDDGYTF; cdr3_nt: TGCGCCAGCAGCTTGGTCGACGATGGCTACACCTTC
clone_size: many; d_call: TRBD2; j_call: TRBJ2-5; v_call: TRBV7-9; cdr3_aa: CASSLGRAGGETQYF; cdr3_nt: TGTGCCAGCAGCTTAGGCAGAGCGGGAGGAGAGACCCAGTACTTC
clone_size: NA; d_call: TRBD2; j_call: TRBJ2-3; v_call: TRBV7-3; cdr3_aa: CASSLSGGSSYNEQYF; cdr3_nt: TGTGCCAGCAGCTTAAGTGGCGGGAGCTCCTACAATGAGCAGTATTTT
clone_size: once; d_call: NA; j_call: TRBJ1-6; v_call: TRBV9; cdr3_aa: CASSVKAGANNSPLHF; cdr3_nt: TGTGCCAGCAGCGTTAAAGCAGGGGCTAATAATTCACCCCTCCACTTT
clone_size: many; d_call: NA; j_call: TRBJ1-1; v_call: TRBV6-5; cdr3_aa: CASRPTGTSNTEAFF; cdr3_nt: TGTGCCAGCAGACCGACCGGGACCTCGAACACTGAAGCTTTCTTT